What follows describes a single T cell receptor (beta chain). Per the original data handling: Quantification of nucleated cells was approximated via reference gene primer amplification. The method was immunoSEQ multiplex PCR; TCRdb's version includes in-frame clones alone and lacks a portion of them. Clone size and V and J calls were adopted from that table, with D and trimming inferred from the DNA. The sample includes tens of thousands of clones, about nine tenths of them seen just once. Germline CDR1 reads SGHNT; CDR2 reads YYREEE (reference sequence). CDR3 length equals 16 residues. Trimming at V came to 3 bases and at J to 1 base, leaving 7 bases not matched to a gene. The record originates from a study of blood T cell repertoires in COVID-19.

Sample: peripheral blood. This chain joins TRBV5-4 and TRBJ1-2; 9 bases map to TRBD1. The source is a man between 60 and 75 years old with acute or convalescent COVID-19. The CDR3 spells CASSSRTGARNYGYTF. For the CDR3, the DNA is TGTGCCAGCAGCTCCCGGACAGGGGCGCGTAACTATGGCTACACCTTC.